The source of this TCR beta chain is a study of beta chain features in type 1 diabetes. Looking at the study overall: Investigators examined 107,917,701 sorted cells across all samples.

There are a few counts of this clone. Its matching antigen is unknown. Broader study findings: Moderate but significant shortening of TCRB CDR3s was recorded in all four CD4+ subsets from Type 1 diabetes patients.

Per germline, CDR1 MGHRA and CDR2 YSYEKL. V was shortened by 0 bases and J by 6 bases, with 14 bases between the two germline ends. The CDR3 sequence is 15 residues long. cDNA synthesis used the whole RNA isolate, giving expressed TCRB sequences. The repertoire was sequenced with immunoSEQ multiplex PCR; TCRdb's copy has only in-frame clones and lacks some. In the table there are under 200,000 clones, about 8.5% of which are singletons. Source material: central memory CD4+ T cells from blood. The chain joins TRBV4-1 to TRBJ1-1; D gene unclear. The sequence was obtained from a man between 18 and 35 years old in good health. In DNA form, the CDR3 reads TGCGCCAGCAGCCAAGATGTATACCCTCGCGCTGAAGCTTTCTTT. Translated: CASSQDVYPRAEAFF.